Below are 32 T cell receptor beta chains sequenced from a single sample in a study of shared clonotypes between healthy human individuals. TCRdb's copy holds only in-frame clones and misses some; the assay was immunoSEQ multiplex PCR. The sample contains under 650,000 clones, 95% to 97% of which appear only once. What was sequenced was naive CD4+ T cells sorted from blood. Indicated subset: CD45RA+ positively selected. Receptor source: a woman aged 25-40 years in good health.

This sequence joins TRBV10-3 and TRBJ2-3, with 7 bases matching TRBD1. Trimming at V came to 5 bases and at J to 6 bases, leaving 11 bases not matched to a gene. The CDR3 consists of 15 residues. Germline V gene lookup returns CDR1 ENHRY and CDR2 SYGVKD. The CDR3 loop is CAISKGTERWDTQYF. CDR3 nucleotides: TGTGCCATCAGTAAGGGGACAGAGAGATGGGATACGCAGTATTTT.

The chain employs TRBV6-5 and TRBJ1-1; D may be TRBD1 (5 bases). Trimming removed 4 bases from V and 5 bases from J, with 11 bases in between. CDR1 is MNHEY and CDR2 is SVGAGI in the germline V gene. The CDR3 spans 13 residues. The CDR3 loop reads CASSLGPRTEAFF. CDR3 DNA: TGTGCCAGCAGTTTGGGGCCGAGAACTGAAGCTTTCTTT.

A note on this clone: The sample has other DNA sequences that encode this CDR3 too. The chain has TRBV19 and TRBJ1-4; D unresolved. Trimming shortened V by 3 bases and J by 7 bases, and 6 bases separated the two germline ends. The germline gives CDR1 LNHDA, CDR2 SQIVND (reference sequence). CDR3 length: 12 residues. As DNA, the CDR3 is TGTGCCAGTAGTATTCTGGGTGAAAAACTGTTTTTT. It codes for CASSILGEKLFF.

This clone has more than one count but fewer than ten. The rearrangement uses TRBV20-1 and TRBJ1-1; D is unresolved. V lost 3 bases, J lost 13 bases, and 6 bases lay in between. Germline assignment: CDR1 DFQATT and CDR2 SNEGSKA (reference sequence). The CDR3 length is 8 residues. DNA for the CDR3: TGCAGTGCTAGTCATCATTTCTTT. Residues: CSASHHFF.

V is TRBV5-1 and J is TRBJ2-1; the match to TRBD2 covers 10 bases. CDR3 length: 14 residues. V trimming: 2 bases; J trimming: 5 bases; junction bases outside the gene matches: 1. Germline-derived CDR1 and CDR2 are SGHRS and YFSETQ. CDR3 nucleotides: TGCGCCAGCAGCTTCGGGACTAGCGACAATGAGCAGTTCTTC. Protein sequence: CASSFGTSDNEQFF.

CDR3 nucleotides: TGCGCCAGCAGCTCAGGGGTGAACTATGGCTACACCTTC. Protein sequence: CASSSGVNYGYTF. The chain has TRBV5-1 and TRBJ1-2, with a weak D call TRBD1 (6 bases). V lost 3 bases and J 2 bases, leaving 8 bases between the germline ends. The CDR3 consists of 13 residues. From germline, CDR1 is SGHRS and CDR2 YFSETQ.

The CDR3 DNA reads TGTGCCAGCAGCCAGTACGGACGGGGTGAGGCAGGGGGGCCCCAGCATTTT. Translated, it gives CASSQYGRGEAGGPQHF. The chain couples TRBV5-5 to TRBJ1-5; TRBD1 matches at 7 bases. CDR3 length equals 17 residues. Germline trimming cut 4 bases from V and 9 bases from J; bases unmatched to any gene: 19. The germline V gene has CDR1 SGHKS and CDR2 YYEKEE (reference sequence).

With regard to this clone: Other DNA variants within this sample encode the same CDR3. V usage is TRBV28 and J usage is TRBJ1-1; D might be TRBD1 (6 bases). The length of the CDR3 is 14 residues. Trimming took off 4 bases at V and 1 base at J, with 10 bases between the two ends. CDR1 and CDR2 from the germline V gene are MDHEN and SYDVKM. In nucleotides, the CDR3 is TGTGCCAGCAGTTCAGGACAGAGGAACACTGAAGCTTTCTTT. Protein sequence: CASSSGQRNTEAFF.

The rearrangement uses TRBV19 and TRBJ2-1, with TRBD1 matching 7 bases. J lost 5 bases, V lost 4 bases, and 5 bases had no gene match. The CDR3 is 14 amino acids. Germline CDR1 LNHDA, CDR2 SQIVND (reference sequence). The CDR3 DNA sequence: TGTGCCAGTAGTACGTATACAGGGGACAATGAGCAGTTCTTC. It translates to CASSTYTGDNEQFF. The full variable domain, in which reference TRBV19 and TRBJ2-1 provide the parts outside the CDR3, is DGGITQSPKYLFRKEGQNVTLSCEQNLNHDAMYWYRQDPGQGLRLIYYSQIVNDFQKGDIAEGYSVSREKKESFPLTVTSAQKNPTAFYLCASSTYTGDNEQFFGPGTRLTVL.

The chain is built from TRBV30 and TRBJ1-3; D unclear. The CDR3 is 13 residues long. Germline V CDR1 and CDR2: GTSNPN, SVGIG (reference sequence). Trimming took off 1 base at V and 4 bases at J, with 8 bases between the two ends. DNA for the CDR3: TGTGCCTGGAGTGGACGTCCAGGAAACACCATATATTTT. As protein: CAWSGRPGNTIYF.

This clone has only one observation. This chain joins TRBV11-2 and TRBJ1-4; no definite D call. Germline V gives CDR1 SGHAT, CDR2 FQNNGV. The V end was cut by 3 bases, the J end by 0 bases, with 5 bases between. The CDR3 is 14 amino acids. DNA of the CDR3: TGTGCCAGCAGCTTTGGCGCAACTAATGAAAAACTGTTTTTT. Its protein product is CASSFGATNEKLFF.

The chain uses TRBV15 and TRBJ2-5; tentatively, D is TRBD2 (6 bases). Per germline, CDR1 LNHNV and CDR2 YYDKDF (reference sequence). Trimming stripped 0 bases from V and 9 bases from J, with 14 bases between. The CDR3 contains 14 residues. CDR3 in amino acids: CATSRDPGVPAQYF. The CDR3 nucleotides are TGTGCCACCAGCAGAGATCCGGGAGTCCCCGCCCAGTACTTC.

The chain links TRBV7-9 to TRBJ1-4; D not certain. Germline lookup yields CDR1 SEHNR and CDR2 FQNEAQ (reference sequence). V was clipped by 0 bases and J by 8 bases, with 19 bases between them. The CDR3 consists of 17 residues. CDR3 DNA sequence: TGTGCCAGCAGCTTAGCCCTGACAAGAGGGAGAGACGAAAAACTGTTTTTT. Translated: CASSLALTRGRDEKLFF. The entire variable domain, with the rest obtained from reference TRBV7-9 and TRBJ1-4, is as follows: DTGVSQNPRHKITKRGQNVTFRCDPISEHNRLYWYRQTLGQGPEFLTYFQNEAQLEKSRLLSDRFSAERPKGSFSTLEIQRTEQGDSAMYLCASSLALTRGRDEKLFFGSGTQLSVL.

This clone is a singleton in its sample. The V call is TRBV9, the J call TRBJ2-1; D gene uncertain. This CDR3 comprises 15 residues. Germline lookup yields CDR1 SGDLS and CDR2 YYNGEE. With 0 bases removed from V and 2 bases from J, the gap between germline ends came to 9 bases. As DNA, the CDR3 is TGTGCCAGCAGCGTAGGACGGTTAACCTACAATGAGCAGTTCTTC. Encoded protein: CASSVGRLTYNEQFF.

The CDR3 loop reads CASSEVRSGEQYF. CDR3 in DNA: TGTGCCAGCAGTGAAGTCCGCTCCGGGGAGCAGTACTTC. The gene calls are TRBV2 and TRBJ2-5; tentatively, D is TRBD2 (5 bases). The germline V gene encodes CDR1 SNHLY and CDR2 FYNNEI. This CDR3 has 13 residues. Trimming took 1 base from V and 11 from J, leaving 14 bases between them.

The CDR3 sequence: CASRGLAGVPYNEQFF. The DNA for the CDR3 is TGTGCCAGCAGGGGTCTAGCGGGAGTTCCCTACAATGAGCAGTTCTTC. The V and J genes are TRBV27 and TRBJ2-1, with 10 bases lining up with TRBD2. The CDR3 extends over 16 amino acids. Losses at the gene ends were 6 bases for V and 2 bases for J; bases not matched to a gene: 7. Looked up from germline, CDR1 is MNHEY and CDR2 is SMNVEV (reference sequence).

The chain links TRBV4-1 to TRBJ2-2; a possible D gene is TRBD2 (7 bases). V lost 5 bases, J lost 5 bases, and 18 bases lay in between. The CDR3 covers 16 residues. From germline, CDR1 is MGHRA and CDR2 YSYEKL. The CDR3: CASSIDVGGGTGELFF. The CDR3, as DNA: TGCGCCAGCAGCATTGACGTGGGAGGGGGGACCGGGGAGCTGTTTTTT.

On this clone itself: The same CDR3 is also encoded by other DNA sequences in this sample. CDR3 amino acids: CASSPTGTGPYEQYF. The CDR3 coding sequence is TGTGCCAGCTCACCAACCGGGACAGGCCCCTACGAGCAGTACTTC. This chain joins TRBV18 and TRBJ2-7; 8 nucleotides agree with TRBD1. The CDR3 covers 15 residues. Per germline, CDR1 KGHSH and CDR2 LQKENI. V dropped 2 bases and J dropped 2; count of bases not matched to a gene: 5. Drawing the rest from reference TRBV18 and TRBJ2-7, the complete variable domain is NAGVMQNPRHLVRRRGQEARLRCSPMKGHSHVYWYRQLPEEGLKFMVYLQKENIIDESGMPKERFSAEFPKEGPSILRIQQVVRGDSAAYFCASSPTGTGPYEQYFGPGTRLTVT.

The rearrangement uses TRBV19 and TRBJ1-3, with 10 nucleotides matching TRBD1. The CDR3 has 15 amino acids. Germline CDR1 LNHDA, CDR2 SQIVND (reference sequence). V lost 10 bases to trimming and J lost 2 bases; unmatched junction nucleotides: 8. The CDR3 sequence: CATARDRGTGNTIYF. CDR3 DNA sequence: TGTGCCACCGCGCGGGACAGGGGAACTGGAAACACCATATATTTT.

The chain links TRBV28 to TRBJ2-7; TRBD2 agrees at 10 bases. The CDR3 length is 14 residues. Germline V gene sequence: CDR1 MDHEN, CDR2 SYDVKM. The V segment lost 8 bases and the J segment 2 bases; nucleotides outside the gene matches: 6. The CDR3: CASLAGGPPYEQYF. CDR3 sequence (DNA): TGTGCCAGCTTAGCGGGAGGTCCTCCCTACGAGCAGTACTTC.

The rearrangement links TRBV4-1 to TRBJ1-4, with no clear D. This CDR3 comprises 18 residues. From germline, CDR1 is MGHRA and CDR2 YSYEKL. Trimming left V 3 bases short and J 2 bases short, with 19 bases between. The CDR3 nucleotides are TGCGCCAGCAGCCATGAACCCCTCAGGACGTTCACTAATGAAAAACTGTTTTTT. Residues: CASSHEPLRTFTNEKLFF.

The chain uses TRBV2 and TRBJ1-2; weak D call: TRBD1 (6 bases). CDR3 length: 15 amino acids. The V and J ends lost 6 bases and 4 bases respectively, with 18 bases between them. Looked up from germline, CDR1 is SNHLY and CDR2 is FYNNEI. The CDR3 is CASSPNDQGTYGYTF. The CDR3 region has the DNA TGTGCCAGCAGCCCGAATGACCAGGGGACCTATGGCTACACCTTC.

This chain links TRBV28 with TRBJ1-2; D unresolved. CDR3 length: 12 residues. Looked up from germline, CDR1 is MDHEN and CDR2 is SYDVKM. With 8 bases removed from V and 6 bases from J, the gap between germline ends came to 13 bases. The CDR3 DNA sequence: TGTGCCAGCCTGGAGGATCGCCATGGCTACACCTTC. It is translated as CASLEDRHGYTF.

This clone was detected only a few times. Different DNA sequences within this sample yield the same CDR3. This chain links TRBV20-1 with TRBJ2-7; no definite D call. The germline V gene encodes CDR1 DFQATT and CDR2 SNEGSKA (reference sequence). The CDR3 consists of 10 residues. Trimming removed 3 bases at V and 2 bases at J, with 2 bases between. CDR3 sequence (DNA): TGCAGTGCTAGTCCCTACGAGCAGTACTTC. Its translation is CSASPYEQYF.

The chain couples TRBV6-5 to TRBJ2-7; 9 bases match TRBD1. CDR1 is MNHEY, CDR2 SVGAGI, per germline. Losses at the gene ends were 6 bases for V and 2 bases for J; bases not matched to a gene: 8. This CDR3 comprises 15 residues. The CDR3 region is CASRRTGEITYEQYF. DNA of the CDR3: TGTGCCAGCAGACGGACAGGGGAGATAACCTACGAGCAGTACTTC.

The rearrangement uses TRBV5-1 and TRBJ2-7; 8 bases are a match to TRBD2. V trimming: 4 bases; J trimming: 2 bases; junction bases outside the gene matches: 14. This CDR3 has 17 amino acids. Germline CDR1 SGHRS, CDR2 YFSETQ. The CDR3 region is CASSGGSTSGYTYEQYF. The CDR3 DNA is TGCGCCAGCAGCGGGGGGTCAACTAGCGGATACACCTACGAGCAGTACTTC.

V gene TRBV2 combines with J gene TRBJ2-7; TRBD2 matches 8 bases. V trimming: 3 bases; J trimming: 3 bases; junction bases outside the gene matches: 19. The germline gives CDR1 SNHLY, CDR2 FYNNEI. This CDR3 is 19 amino acids long. The CDR3 coding sequence is TGTGCCAGCAGTGAGGGGCCTAGCGGGCACTCTTCAATGGTCTACGAGCAGTACTTC. This codes for CASSEGPSGHSSMVYEQYF.

This sequence joins TRBV4-1 and TRBJ1-3, with D unresolved. Germline V gene data show CDR1 as MGHRA and CDR2 as YSYEKL. Trimming took 3 bases from V and 2 from J, leaving 8 bases between them. The CDR3 spans 14 residues. The CDR3 DNA reads as TGCGCCAGCAGCCAGGTGACGGCTGGAAACACCATATATTTT. This encodes CASSQVTAGNTIYF.

This chain connects TRBV14 to TRBJ1-2, with TRBD1 identical over 8 bases. V shed 2 bases and J 2 bases; nucleotides not matched to a gene: 1. CDR3 length equals 14 residues. Per germline, CDR1 SGHDN and CDR2 FVKESK. CDR3 in amino acids: CASSQPGGNYGYTF. Written as DNA, the CDR3 is TGTGCCAGCAGCCAACCAGGGGGCAACTATGGCTACACCTTC. Together with reference TRBV14 and TRBJ1-2, the CDR3 gives the full variable domain: EAGVTQFPSHSVIEKGQTVTLRCDPISGHDNLYWYRRVMGKEIKFLLHFVKESKQDESGMPNNRFLAERTGGTYSTLKVQPAELEDSGVYFCASSQPGGNYGYTFGSGTRLTVV.

V is TRBV11-2 and J is TRBJ2-7; TRBD2 agrees at 14 bases. The germline V gene has CDR1 SGHAT and CDR2 FQNNGV. With V trimmed by 4 bases and J by 3 bases, 2 bases remained unmatched. This CDR3 has 15 amino acids. The CDR3 DNA reads TGTGCCAGCAGCTGGGGACTAGCGGGGGTCTACGAGCAGTACTTC. Translated, it gives CASSWGLAGVYEQYF.

The rearrangement joins TRBV10-2 to TRBJ1-5, with TRBD1 as a possible D gene (6 bases). Germline V gene sequence: CDR1 WSHSY, CDR2 SAAADI. The V and J ends lost 3 bases and 7 bases respectively, with 13 bases between them. The CDR3 has 14 residues. The CDR3 is CASSESGAGQPQHF. In nucleotides, the CDR3 is TGCGCCAGCAGTGAATCAGGGGCGGGACAGCCCCAGCATTTT.

The chain uses TRBV28 and TRBJ2-7, with 10 bases that match TRBD1. This CDR3 has 14 residues. V gave up 6 bases and J gave up 4 bases; unmatched junction bases: 6. Germline CDR1 is MDHEN and CDR2 is SYDVKM. The CDR3 is CASRMTGGAYEQYF. The CDR3 DNA is TGTGCCAGCAGGATGACAGGGGGCGCGTACGAGCAGTACTTC.